The present TCR beta chain was sequenced within a study of blood T cell repertoires in COVID-19. Looking at the study overall: PBMCs, B-cell-depleted T cells, or T cells provided the cDNA or gDNA that made up the material.

Libraries were prepared by immunoSEQ multiplex PCR; TCRdb keeps only in-frame clonotypes and omits some of them. This table holds fewer than 200,000 clones, about 85% found once. Sequencing was carried out using PBMCs or T cells enriched from blood (not recorded which). The clonotype originates from a woman aged 40 to 50 in a cohort exposed to, infected with or recovered from COVID-19 (not recorded which).

The CDR3 sequence is CASSWDRAGNTIYF. CDR3 DNA: TGTGCCAGCAGTTGGGACAGGGCTGGAAACACCATATATTTT. The chain links TRBV3-1 (or the pseudogene TRBV3-2) to TRBJ1-3; 9 bases are a match to TRBD1. CDR1 and CDR2 (germline): LGHDT, YNNKEL (reference sequence). The V and J ends lost 6 bases and 2 bases, in that order; junction bases with no gene match: 2. CDR3 length equals 14 residues.